Presented here are 6 T cell receptor beta chains from one specimen sequenced in a study of identical twins. TCRdb passed the 5' RACE reads through MiXCR, listing each CDR3 protein once. The sample carries 1.5 million to 2 million distinct CDR3 sequences, around 29% recorded once. Material for sequencing was cord blood. The source is a newborn girl in good health.

This clonotype was observed a handful of times. The CDR3 DNA is TGTGCCAGCAGCATGACAGGGGTCTCCTACGAGCAGTACTTC. Translated: CASSMTGVSYEQYF. V and J are TRBV11-2 and TRBJ2-7; TRBD1 matches 8 bases. V shed 5 bases and J 0 bases; nucleotides not matched to a gene: 3. The CDR3 runs to 14 residues. Germline V gene lookup returns CDR1 SGHAT and CDR2 FQNNGV.

This chain connects TRBV20-1 to TRBJ1-5; TRBD1 might be the D (5 bases). CDR3 length: 14 amino acids. Trimming took off 2 bases at V and 1 base at J, with 9 bases between the two ends. CDR1 DFQATT and CDR2 SNEGSKA come from the germline V gene (reference sequence). CDR3 amino acids: CSARWGVSNQPQHF. The CDR3, as DNA: TGCAGTGCTAGATGGGGGGTAAGCAATCAGCCCCAGCATTTT.

This clonotype appeared once. J is TRBJ2-2 and V is TRBV12-3 or TRBV12-4, with TRBD2 matching over 7 bases. The CDR3 loop spans 15 amino acids. V trimming: 7 bases; J trimming: 0 bases; junction bases outside the gene matches: 5. The CDR3 loop is CASTPGGANTGELFF. The CDR3 bases are TGTGCCAGCACCCCTGGGGGGGCGAACACCGGGGAGCTGTTTTTT.

This clonotype was detected ten times or more. This sequence joins TRBV6-6 and TRBJ1-2; no clear D gene. The CDR3 loop spans 14 amino acids. The germline V gene encodes CDR1 MNHNY and CDR2 SVGAGI (reference sequence). Trimming took 2 bases from V and 3 from J, leaving 10 bases between them. Here the CDR3 reads CASSYVGSYYGYTF. The CDR3, as DNA: TGTGCCAGCAGTTACGTGGGCAGCTACTATGGCTACACCTTC.

The V gene is TRBV15, the J gene TRBJ2-1; a possible D gene is TRBD2 (6 bases). V was shortened by 1 base and J by 10 bases, with 11 bases between the two germline ends. CDR1 and CDR2 (germline): LNHNV, YYDKDF (reference sequence). The CDR3 is made up of 13 amino acids. DNA of the CDR3: TGTGCCACCAGCAGAGTGGCGGGGTGGGAGCAGTTCTTC. Protein sequence: CATSRVAGWEQFF.

This clonotype was found a few times. In DNA form, the CDR3 reads TGTGCCAGCAGATTGGGGCTCAATGAGCAGTTCTTC. Translation: CASRLGLNEQFF. The rearrangement joins TRBV12-3 or TRBV12-4 to TRBJ2-1; a possible D gene is TRBD1 (5 bases). This CDR3 is 12 amino acids long. V was trimmed by 6 bases and J by 6 bases, leaving 9 bases between them.